A single sample gave rise to the 30 T cell receptor beta chains below, sequenced in a study of human T cells and chemical hapten exposure. Time point here: pre-sensitization, week 0. Described treatment: therapeutic diphenylcyclopropenone sensitization with weekly scalp DPC. TCRdb reprocessed the RACE reads via MiXCR and lists one record per CDR3 protein. The sample carries approximately 79,000 distinct CDR3 sequences, 8.5% to 9% recorded once. This specimen was whole blood, taken in connection with sensitization to the hapten diphenylcyclopropenone (DPC). The source is a man in his forties or fifties with alopecia areata. Some clones in this sample may be carry-over from other donors' samples.

This clonotype appeared many times. The junction shows a germline mismatch at one end, possibly a read error. The chain combines TRBV19 with TRBJ2-1; 15 bases fit TRBD2. CDR1 and CDR2 (germline): LNHDA, SQIVND (reference sequence). The CDR3 covers 14 residues. CDR3 amino acids: CASTPGLAGGPAIF. As DNA, the CDR3 is TGTGCCAGTACCCCAGGACTAGCGGGAGGGCCGGCGATCTTC.

A few counts support this clonotype. CDR3 amino acids: CASSEGGKNEQFF. CDR3 DNA: TGTGCCAGCAGCGAGGGGGGGAAAAATGAGCAGTTCTTC. J is TRBJ2-1 and V is TRBV9; weak D call: TRBD2 (7 bases). Germline CDR1 SGDLS, CDR2 YYNGEE. Trimming pared 3 bases from V and 7 bases from J, leaving 11 bases between. This CDR3 comprises 13 residues.

This clonotype was counted many times. The V call is TRBV2, the J call TRBJ2-3, with 7 positions matching TRBD2. Germline V CDR1 and CDR2: SNHLY, FYNNEI. This CDR3 is 15 amino acids long. V gave up 4 bases and J gave up 0 bases; unmatched junction bases: 4. The CDR3 reads CASSGLALSTDTQYF. The CDR3 DNA reads TGTGCCAGCAGTGGACTAGCCCTTAGCACAGATACGCAGTATTTT.

This clonotype was seen many times. The chain recombines TRBV14 with TRBJ2-1, with D hard to call. The ends were cut back, 0 bases at V and 9 bases at J, with 15 bases in the middle. CDR1 is SGHDN and CDR2 is FVKESK in the germline V gene. The CDR3 loop spans 15 amino acids. CDR3 in DNA: TGTGCCAGCAGCCAAGACCCCTGGTCACTTGGTGAGCAGTTCTTC. It encodes CASSQDPWSLGEQFF.

The V and J genes are TRBV28 and TRBJ2-2; TRBD1 aligns across 7 bases. The CDR3 contains 14 residues. CDR1 MDHEN and CDR2 SYDVKM come from the germline V gene. After removal of 6 bases from V and 0 bases from J, the junction contained 1 base not matched to a gene. DNA of the CDR3: TGTGCCAGCAGAGGACAGGCGAACACCGGGGAGCTGTTTTTT. It translates to CASRGQANTGELFF.

The chain's CDR3 is CASSQDGPDRTGYEQYF. DNA of the CDR3: TGCGCCAGCAGCCAAGATGGCCCGGACAGGACGGGGTACGAGCAGTACTTC. This rearrangement joins TRBV4-3 to TRBJ2-7, with 7 positions matching TRBD1. V lost 0 bases to trimming and J lost 4 bases; unmatched junction nucleotides: 12. The CDR3 spans 17 residues. Germline V lookup: CDR1 LGHNA, CDR2 YSLEER.

This clonotype was seen a single time. A much larger clone lies one base from this, so it may be a read error. V is TRBV12-3 or TRBV12-4 and J is TRBJ1-5; D perhaps matches TRBD1 (5 bases). The CDR3 length is 14 residues. As DNA, the CDR3 is TGTGCCAGCAGTTTAGCGCTGAGGGACCAGCCCCAGCGTTTT. Its translation: CASSLALRDQPQRF.

This clonotype was seen a few times. V usage is TRBV18 and J usage is TRBJ2-3, with 10 nucleotides matching TRBD2. This CDR3 has 18 residues. Germline loops: CDR1 KGHSH, CDR2 LQKENI. The J segment lost 0 bases and the V segment lost 0 bases, leaving 6 bases of the junction unmatched. The CDR3 DNA is TGTGCCAGCTCACCACCAGGAGGACTAGCGGCTAGCACAGATACGCAGTATTTT. Its translation: CASSPPGGLAASTDTQYF.

This clonotype was seen many times. V gene TRBV28 combines with J gene TRBJ2-3; D is ambiguous. The CDR3 has 14 amino acids. Trimming pared 3 bases from V and 4 bases from J, leaving 11 bases between. Per the germline V gene, CDR1 is MDHEN and CDR2 is SYDVKM. The CDR3 nucleotides are TGTGCCAGCAGTTTGATGTCAGGCGCAGATACGCAGTATTTT. As protein: CASSLMSGADTQYF. Using reference TRBV28 and TRBJ2-3 for the parts outside the CDR3, the full variable domain is DVKVTQSSRYLVKRTGEKVFLECVQDMDHENMFWYRQDPGLGLRLIYFSYDVKMKEKGDIPEGYSVSREKKERFSLILESASTNQTSMYLCASSLMSGADTQYFGPGTRLTVL.

The chain has TRBV15 and TRBJ2-5; the D is unclear. V lost 0 bases and J lost 2, with 7 bases in between. This CDR3 has 14 amino acids. Germline V lookup: CDR1 LNHNV, CDR2 YYDKDF (reference sequence). The chain's CDR3 is CATSRDDRQETQYF. The CDR3 DNA follows: TGTGCCACCAGCAGAGATGACCGTCAAGAGACCCAGTACTTC.

This clonotype was detected only a few times. The CDR3 reads CASSLLAPVFGTDTQYF. The CDR3 coding sequence is TGTGCCAGCAGCTTATTAGCCCCGGTGTTCGGGACAGATACGCAGTATTTT. The chain carries TRBV7-2 and TRBJ2-3; D uncertain. Germline V gene data show CDR1 as SGHTA and CDR2 as FQGNSA. Deletions cut 2 bases from V and 3 bases from J, with 18 bases between. The length of the CDR3 is 17 residues.

In its sample, this clonotype was seen many times. V is TRBV3-1 and J is TRBJ2-3; the D gene is possibly TRBD2 (6 bases). Germline V gives CDR1 LGHDT, CDR2 YNNKEL (reference sequence). V lost 4 bases, J lost 2 bases, and 10 bases lay in between. This CDR3 is built from 14 residues. The CDR3, as DNA: TGTGCCAGCAGCCCCGGGACTTACACAGATACGCAGTATTTT. Translated, it gives CASSPGTYTDTQYF.

This clonotype appeared a few times. The chain recombines TRBV6-1 with TRBJ1-1; D call uncertain. Germline values: CDR1 MNHNS, CDR2 SASEGT. V lost 9 bases, J lost 10 bases, and 12 bases lay in between. The CDR3 has 10 amino acids. CDR3: CASVSRGAFF. In DNA form, the CDR3 reads TGTGCCAGTGTTAGCAGAGGAGCTTTCTTT.

The sample holds a few counts of this clonotype. A read error may account for a junction end that differs from germline. This rearrangement joins TRBV7-7 to TRBJ2-5; maybe TRBD1 (5 bases). The germline V gene has CDR1 SSHAT and CDR2 FNYEAQ (reference sequence). The CDR3 has 13 amino acids. The CDR3 DNA reads as TGTGCTAGCAGCTTAGGGGAAAAAGAGACCCAGTACTTC. This encodes CASSLGEKETQYF.

This clonotype appeared many times. The rearrangement links TRBV6-2 or TRBV6-3 to TRBJ1-5; D call uncertain. The CDR3 extends over 13 amino acids. Between the trimmed V and J ends, which lost 4 bases and 7 bases, there was a span of 11 bases. Germline V gene data show CDR1 as MNHEY and CDR2 as SVGEGT. The CDR3, as DNA: TGTGCCAGCAGTTCTTTTACCGGGCAGCCCCAGCATTTT. It yields the protein CASSSFTGQPQHF.

This clonotype appeared many times. This rearrangement joins TRBV6-1 to TRBJ2-2; D is ambiguous. Germline V gene sequence: CDR1 MNHNS, CDR2 SASEGT. CDR3 length: 12 amino acids. Trimming stripped 8 bases from V and 4 bases from J, with 8 bases between. DNA of the CDR3: TGTGCCAGCCAAAAGCTCACCGGGGAGCTGTTTTTT. Translated: CASQKLTGELFF.

This chain joins TRBV27 and TRBJ2-7; D gene ambiguous. Germline CDR1 MNHEY, CDR2 SMNVEV (reference sequence). The V end lost 3 bases, the J end lost 0 bases, and 9 bases lay between the germline ends. The CDR3 sequence is 14 residues long. The chain's CDR3 is CASSLRPDSYEQYF. The CDR3 nucleotides are TGTGCCAGCAGTTTGAGACCGGACTCCTACGAGCAGTACTTC.

Worth noting for this clonotype: A much bigger clone sits one base away, suggesting this may be a read error. This chain uses TRBV7-2 with TRBJ1-6, with D perhaps TRBD1 (6 bases). The germline V gene encodes CDR1 SGHTA and CDR2 FQGNSA. The length of the CDR3 is 16 residues. CDR3 sequence (DNA): TGTGCCGGCAGCTTAGGTCGGCAGGGGAGATATTCACCCCTCCACTTT. Its translation is CAGSLGRQGRYSPLHF.

This sequence joins TRBV2 and TRBJ2-3; possibly TRBD2 for D (5 bases). The germline V gene encodes CDR1 SNHLY and CDR2 FYNNEI. There are 16 residues in the CDR3. The germline V and J ends were trimmed by 7 bases and 6 bases, with 23 bases remaining between them. Written as DNA, the CDR3 is TGTGCCAGCAACCGACCGGACTTTTCTTACTCGGATACGCAGTATTTT. Protein product: CASNRPDFSYSDTQYF.

This clonotype was detected a few times. The genes are TRBV3-1 and TRBJ1-6; perhaps TRBD1 as D (5 bases). V was pared by 0 bases and J by 9 bases, with 9 bases between. The germline gives CDR1 LGHDT, CDR2 YNNKEL (reference sequence). This CDR3 is 14 amino acids long. The CDR3 sequence is CASSQDRTSSPLHF. In nucleotides, the CDR3 is TGTGCCAGCAGCCAAGATCGGACAAGTTCACCCCTCCACTTT.

This clonotype has ten or more counts. The chain links TRBV12-3 or TRBV12-4 to TRBJ2-1, with D perhaps TRBD1 (5 bases). The CDR3 is 13 amino acids. V was shortened by 3 bases and J by 8 bases, with 11 bases between the two germline ends. The CDR3 is CASSFLGVHEQFF. As DNA, the CDR3 is TGTGCCAGCAGTTTTTTAGGGGTCCATGAGCAGTTCTTC.

This clonotype was detected many times. The V gene is TRBV7-8, the J gene TRBJ1-1; weak D call: TRBD1 (5 bases). The length of the CDR3 is 13 residues. The germline CDR1 and CDR2 sequences are SGHVS and FQNEAQ. Deletions cut 5 bases from V and 7 bases from J, with 14 bases between. This chain's CDR3 is CASSLFRDREAFF. As DNA, the CDR3 is TGTGCCAGCAGCCTTTTCAGGGACCGTGAAGCTTTCTTT.

The chain links TRBV5-1 to TRBJ1-3, with unresolved D. CDR3 length: 13 residues. The germline V and J ends were trimmed by 4 bases and 1 base, with 6 bases remaining between them. Germline V gene lookup returns CDR1 SGHRS and CDR2 YFSETQ. The CDR3 bases are TGCGCCAGCAGCGAAGGATCTGGAAACACCATATATTTT. It yields the protein CASSEGSGNTIYF.

This clonotype was found many times. The chain couples TRBV4-1 to TRBJ1-6; D not certain. The germline V gene encodes CDR1 MGHRA and CDR2 YSYEKL. The CDR3 extends over 15 amino acids. Deletions cut 6 bases from V and 5 bases from J, with 14 bases between. The CDR3 protein is CASRPYGVNNSPLHF. The CDR3, as DNA: TGCGCCAGCAGGCCGTACGGGGTGAATAATTCACCCCTCCACTTT.

This clonotype was counted between two and nine times. The rearrangement links TRBV6-5 to TRBJ1-2; D possibly corresponds to TRBD1 (5 bases). CDR1 and CDR2 from the germline V gene are MNHEY and SVGAGI. Between the trimmed V and J ends, which lost 10 bases and 3 bases, there was a span of 9 bases. This CDR3 contains 11 residues. The CDR3 loop reads CATTGYYGYTF. The DNA of the CDR3 is TGTGCCACTACAGGTTACTATGGCTACACCTTC.

The V gene is TRBV7-2, the J gene TRBJ2-5; D not certain. V lost 3 bases to trimming and J lost 0 bases, with 8 bases between them. The CDR3 totals 14 residues. Germline-derived CDR1 and CDR2 are SGHTA and FQGNSA. The CDR3 loop reads CASSFTSYQETQYF. The CDR3 DNA sequence: TGTGCCAGCAGCTTTACTTCGTACCAAGAGACCCAGTACTTC.

This clonotype occurred a few times. The V and J genes are TRBV5-1 and TRBJ1-1, with TRBD1 matching over 10 bases. Losses at the gene ends were 3 bases for V and 1 base for J; bases not matched to a gene: 9. CDR3 length: 17 residues. Germline V gene lookup returns CDR1 SGHRS and CDR2 YFSETQ. CDR3 DNA sequence: TGCGCCAGCAGCTGGGGACAGGGGCGAAGCGGGAACACTGAAGCTTTCTTT. This sequence encodes CASSWGQGRSGNTEAFF. Using reference TRBV5-1 and TRBJ1-1 for the parts outside the CDR3, the full variable domain is KAGVTQTPRYLIKTRGQQVTLSCSPISGHRSVSWYQQTPGQGLQFLFEYFSETQRNKGNFPGRFSGRQFSNSRSEMNVSTLELGDSALYLCASSWGQGRSGNTEAFFGQGTRLTVV.

This clonotype was picked up many times. V usage is TRBV5-8 and J usage is TRBJ1-6, with D perhaps TRBD1 (5 bases). Trimming took off 1 base at V and 7 bases at J, with 12 bases between the two ends. The CDR3 sequence is 15 residues long. Germline assignment: CDR1 SGHTS and CDR2 YDEGEE. CDR3 region: CASSLLQGDNSPLHF. CDR3 bases: TGTGCCAGCAGCTTGCTGCAGGGCGACAATTCACCCCTCCACTTT.

Only a few counts were recorded for this clonotype. This chain joins TRBV28 and TRBJ1-4; D not resolved. CDR3 length equals 14 residues. Germline CDR1 reads MDHEN; CDR2 reads SYDVKM. V was pared by 6 bases and J by 3 bases, with 11 bases between. Here the CDR3 DNA reads TGTGCCAGCAGCTCCGGGGTCCCTAATGAAAAACTGTTTTTT. Protein: CASSSGVPNEKLFF.

This clonotype turned up a few times. The chain joins TRBV7-8 to TRBJ2-5; unclear D gene. Germline lookup yields CDR1 SGHVS and CDR2 FQNEAQ. With 11 bases removed from V and 2 bases from J, the gap between germline ends came to 9 bases. The CDR3 spans 11 residues. CDR3 protein: CASRRQETQYF. CDR3 in DNA: TGTGCCTCCCGGCGGCAAGAGACCCAGTACTTC.